This TCR beta chain was sequenced for a study of shared clonotypes between healthy human individuals. Study conclusions and caveats: Tissue TCR repertoires likely differ from these blood-only repertoires. Approximately 4.6% of naive CD4 clonotypes were shared across a handful of donors. A small donor pool kept down the genetic and exposure-history diversity that was represented.

Per the study methods: From ImmunoSEQ came sequences covering only the junction and carrying no quality scores, so filtering differed. Repertoires were generated with immunoSEQ multiplex PCR, while TCRdb's copy carries only in-frame clones and drops some. The DNA gave D and trimming, while V, J and clone size come from that table. The sample yields 1.5 million to 1.9 million clones, about 98% seen once. As to this clone: Antigen unknown.

The receptor comes from a man aged 30-40 years in good health. What was sequenced was naive CD4+ T cells sorted from blood. Subset here: CD45RA+ positively selected.

This chain's CDR3 is CAWSPSMGQPQHF. As DNA, the CDR3 is TGTGCCTGGAGTCCATCCATGGGTCAGCCCCAGCATTTT. The rearrangement uses TRBV30 and TRBJ1-5, with D hard to call. The CDR3 covers 13 residues. Germline CDR1 GTSNPN, CDR2 SVGIG (reference sequence). The V end was cut by 2 bases, the J end by 6 bases, with 11 bases between.